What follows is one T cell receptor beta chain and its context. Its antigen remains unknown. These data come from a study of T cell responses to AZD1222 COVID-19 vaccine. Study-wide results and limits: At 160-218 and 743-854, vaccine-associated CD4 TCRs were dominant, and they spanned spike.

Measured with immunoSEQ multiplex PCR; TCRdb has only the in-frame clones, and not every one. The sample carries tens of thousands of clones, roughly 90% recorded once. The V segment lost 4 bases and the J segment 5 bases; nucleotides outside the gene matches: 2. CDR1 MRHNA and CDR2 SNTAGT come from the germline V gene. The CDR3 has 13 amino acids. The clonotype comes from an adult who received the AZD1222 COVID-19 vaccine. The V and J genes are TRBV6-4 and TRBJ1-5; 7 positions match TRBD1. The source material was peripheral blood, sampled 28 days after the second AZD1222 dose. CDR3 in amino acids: CASSVDRDQPQHF. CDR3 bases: TGTGCCAGCAGTGTCGACAGGGATCAGCCCCAGCATTTT.